These 20 T cell receptor beta chains originate from one sample sequenced in a study of blood T cell repertoires in COVID-19 (dated by TCRdb to the early 2020s). The method was the immunoSEQ multiplex PCR assay. The clones in this table, taken by TCRdb from immuneACCESS, are in-frame only. Not every clone is retained; where verified, under half of the shortfall comes from an unresolved V gene, and the cause of the rest is unknown. The sample table contains over 65,000 clones; only one count was recorded for around 86% of them. 7% to 8.5% of the sample is taken by the ten largest. Sequencing was performed on peripheral blood. The receptor source for this set is a man aged 25 to 45 with acute or convalescent COVID-19.

V gene TRBV19 combines with J gene TRBJ1-4; TRBD1 might be the D (5 bases). The CDR3 runs to 15 residues. Trimming removed 3 bases from V and 0 bases from J, with 8 bases in between. Germline V gives CDR1 LNHDA, CDR2 SQIVND (reference sequence). The CDR3 reads CASSMGQTTNEKLFF. In nucleotides, the CDR3 is TGTGCCAGTAGTATGGGGCAGACAACTAATGAAAAACTGTTTTTT.

This rearrangement joins TRBV5-6 to TRBJ2-2; a possible D gene is TRBD1 (6 bases). V was trimmed by 4 bases and J by 0 bases, leaving 13 bases between them. This CDR3 comprises 16 residues. Germline V gives CDR1 SGHDT, CDR2 YYEEEE. The CDR3 nucleotides read TGTGCCAGCAGCCTGACCGGGACAACGAACACCGGGGAGCTGTTTTTT. Translated, it gives CASSLTGTTNTGELFF.

The chain has TRBV4-1 and TRBJ2-1, with TRBD2 matching over 9 bases. Unmatched junction bases numbered 5, after V lost 1 base and J lost 7 bases. CDR1 and CDR2 (germline): MGHRA, YSYEKL. The CDR3 sequence is 15 residues long. CDR3 loop: CASSQVAGGVNEQFF. CDR3 in DNA: TGCGCCAGCAGCCAAGTTGCGGGAGGGGTAAATGAGCAGTTCTTC.

The rearrangement uses TRBV9 and TRBJ1-4; D unresolved. Germline lookup yields CDR1 SGDLS and CDR2 YYNGEE. The V end was cut by 3 bases, the J end by 1 base, with 4 bases between. This CDR3 is 13 amino acids long. CDR3 nucleotides: TGTGCCAGCAGCGGGCAAACTAATGAAAAACTGTTTTTT. It specifies CASSGQTNEKLFF.

The rearrangement joins TRBV7-2 to TRBJ2-7, with D unclear. V shed 4 bases and J shed 2 bases, with 3 bases lying between them. Germline values: CDR1 SGHTA, CDR2 FQGNSA. The CDR3 loop spans 11 amino acids. Here the CDR3 DNA reads TGTGCCAGCAGCTCCGCCTACGAGCAGTACTTC. Translation gives CASSSAYEQYF.

This clone showed up just a few times. The V gene is TRBV30, the J gene TRBJ1-6, with D tentatively TRBD1 (5 bases). V lost 4 bases and J lost 9, with 16 bases in between. Germline V gene sequence: CDR1 GTSNPN, CDR2 SVGIG (reference sequence). The CDR3 is 14 residues long. CDR3: CAWTLTHGGSPLHF. CDR3 sequence (DNA): TGTGCCTGGACTTTAACCCACGGGGGTTCACCCCTCCACTTT.

V and J are TRBV7-2 and TRBJ2-2, with TRBD2 identical over 8 bases. The CDR3 has 15 amino acids. The germline CDR1 and CDR2 sequences are SGHTA and FQGNSA. Germline trimming cut 4 bases from V and 3 bases from J; bases unmatched to any gene: 4. Written as DNA, the CDR3 is TGTGCCAGCAGCTCGGGACTAGGTTACACCGGGGAGCTGTTTTTT. It codes for CASSSGLGYTGELFF.

For the CDR3, the DNA is TGCAGCGTGACGGACAGAAACAAAAACATTCAGTACTTC. This sequence encodes CSVTDRNKNIQYF. The chain couples TRBV29-1 to TRBJ2-4, with a weak D call TRBD1 (6 bases). Per the germline V gene, CDR1 is SQVTM and CDR2 is ANQGSEA. With 6 bases removed from V and 3 bases from J, the gap between germline ends came to 12 bases. The CDR3 sequence is 13 residues long.

J is TRBJ2-2 and V is TRBV11-1; tentatively, D is TRBD1 (5 bases). The germline V gene encodes CDR1 SGHAT and CDR2 FQDESV (reference sequence). This CDR3 is built from 14 residues. V lost 4 bases, J lost 5 bases, and 11 bases lay in between. The CDR3 coding sequence is TGTGCCAGCAGCTCACCTCAGGGAACCGGGGAGCTGTTTTTT. Translation: CASSSPQGTGELFF.

The rearrangement joins TRBV28 to TRBJ1-5; perhaps TRBD1 as D (5 bases). The CDR3 runs to 13 residues. Germline assignment: CDR1 MDHEN and CDR2 SYDVKM. V dropped 4 bases and J dropped 4 bases, with 8 bases sitting between them. This CDR3 is CASSSQGNQPQHF. CDR3 sequence (DNA): TGTGCCAGCAGTTCGCAGGGAAATCAGCCCCAGCATTTT.

This clone came up a few times. The V gene is TRBV5-1, the J gene TRBJ1-6; 8 nucleotides agree with TRBD1. CDR3 length: 16 amino acids. CDR1 is SGHRS, CDR2 YFSETQ, per germline. V dropped 2 bases and J dropped 10; count of bases not matched to a gene: 11. CDR3 protein: CASSFALRGPESPLHF. The CDR3 DNA reads TGCGCCAGCAGCTTTGCGCTCAGGGGGCCAGAATCACCCCTCCACTTT.

This chain uses TRBV5-1 with TRBJ2-7, with 12 nucleotides matching TRBD2. Per the germline V gene, CDR1 is SGHRS and CDR2 is YFSETQ. V lost 0 bases to trimming and J lost 5 bases; unmatched junction nucleotides: 6. The CDR3 is 16 amino acids. In nucleotides, the CDR3 is TGCGCCAGCAGCTTGGTTCCTAGCGGGAGGGGAAACGAGCAGTACTTC. Residues: CASSLVPSGRGNEQYF.

V usage is TRBV27 and J usage is TRBJ1-5; maybe TRBD1 (6 bases). Trimming left V 5 bases short and J 8 bases short, with 10 bases between. CDR3 size: 12 residues. Per germline, CDR1 MNHEY and CDR2 SMNVEV (reference sequence). CDR3 coding DNA: TGTGCCAGCAGTACCTACAGGGAGCCCCAGCATTTT. Translation: CASSTYREPQHF.

The chain recombines TRBV5-4 with TRBJ2-7, with a possible D match to TRBD2 (6 bases). The V and J ends lost 4 bases and 2 bases respectively, with 16 bases between them. Germline V lookup: CDR1 SGHNT, CDR2 YYREEE (reference sequence). This CDR3 region has 15 residues. Written as DNA, the CDR3 is TGTGCCAGCAGCCAGGGACTCCACCTCCCCTACGAGCAGTACTTC. Protein sequence: CASSQGLHLPYEQYF.

This clone was picked up one time. The chain carries TRBV6-4 and TRBJ2-2; 9 bases map to TRBD1. The CDR3 contains 15 residues. The junction had 0 bases not matched to a gene; V was cut back by 3 bases and J by 1 base. The germline V gene encodes CDR1 MRHNA and CDR2 SNTAGT. The CDR3 protein is CASSEGQGNTGELFF. The CDR3 coding sequence is TGTGCCAGCAGTGAGGGACAGGGGAACACCGGGGAGCTGTTTTTT.

This sequence joins TRBV4-1 and TRBJ2-1, with a weak D call TRBD2 (7 bases). CDR3 length equals 16 residues. The V end lost 3 bases, the J end lost 3 bases, and 15 bases lay between the germline ends. Per germline, CDR1 MGHRA and CDR2 YSYEKL. The CDR3 DNA reads TGCGCCAGCAGCCACCCCGCGAGGGGGGGCTACAATGAGCAGTTCTTC. This translates into CASSHPARGGYNEQFF.

V gene TRBV6-4 combines with J gene TRBJ2-5; 14 nucleotides agree with TRBD2. In germline, CDR1 is MRHNA, CDR2 SNTAGT. The CDR3 runs to 15 residues. The J segment lost 5 bases and the V segment lost 8 bases, leaving 7 bases of the junction unmatched. CDR3 nucleotide sequence: TGTGCCAGCGGGACTAGCGGGAGCCCGCAGGAGACCCAGTACTTC. As protein: CASGTSGSPQETQYF.

This chain uses TRBV11-2 with TRBJ2-1; D remains unclear. The V and J ends lost 1 base and 0 bases respectively, with 13 bases between them. From germline, CDR1 is SGHAT and CDR2 FQNNGV. The CDR3 is 17 amino acids. CDR3 coding DNA: TGTGCCAGCAGCTTAGTGGGCCGTTCGAGCTCCTACAATGAGCAGTTCTTC. Protein product: CASSLVGRSSSYNEQFF.

This chain joins TRBV29-1 and TRBJ2-1; maybe TRBD2 (5 bases). The CDR3 sequence is 12 residues long. Trimming pared 8 bases from V and 5 bases from J, leaving 13 bases between. Germline assignment: CDR1 SQVTM and CDR2 ANQGSEA. Here the CDR3 reads CSSAGQHNEQFF. The CDR3 nucleotides read TGCAGCTCCGCGGGCCAGCACAATGAGCAGTTCTTC.

The chain couples TRBV13 to TRBJ2-7; tentative D call: TRBD2 (5 bases). Germline V gene sequence: CDR1 PRHDT, CDR2 FYEKMQ (reference sequence). V was clipped by 4 bases and J by 2 bases, with 15 bases between them. This CDR3 region has 15 residues. Here the CDR3 DNA reads TGTGCCAGCAGCTCTTTAACGGCGGGCCCCTACGAGCAGTACTTC. Residues: CASSSLTAGPYEQYF.